The entry that follows covers one T cell receptor (beta chain) sequence. This sample stems from a study of blood T cell repertoires in COVID-19. Study information: The study drew acute and convalescent COVID-19 samples from the United States, Italy and Spain. T cells, B-cell-depleted T cells, or PBMCs provided the cDNA or gDNA that served as material.

Authors' methods: Amplified reference gene primers provided the basis for estimating nucleated cell counts. The assay was immunoSEQ multiplex PCR, and TCRdb's table has in-frame clones only and misses some. The V and J calls and clone size were taken over from that table, and D and trimming were inferred from the DNA. The repertoire includes about 250,000 clones, about 80% of them detected once, and roughly 10% sits in the top ten. CDR1 and CDR2 (germline): MDHEN, SYDVKM. This CDR3 region has 16 residues. J lost 6 bases, V lost 4 bases, and 10 bases had no gene match. The sequencing sample was made of peripheral blood. The receptor's source is a man at least 80 years old with acute or convalescent COVID-19. The chain couples TRBV28 to TRBJ1-5; 9 nucleotides agree with TRBD1. The CDR3 region has the DNA TGTGCCAGCAGTTCCACCGGGACAGGGATGGGTCAGCCCCAGCATTTT. Translated, it gives CASSSTGTGMGQPQHF.